This TCR beta chain was found in a study of T-cell reconstitution after alpha-beta-depleted transplantation in children. There are many counts of this clonotype. The antigen remains undetermined. Study observations and caveats: TCRbeta diversity was high at day 60 in some patients (a result of surviving recipient T cells and thymic progenitors). After one year, T-cell counts and TCRbeta diversity mostly came from new T cells. Alpha-beta T cells about two months after transplant reportedly derived from several hundred expanded graft clones.

The library targeted TCRbeta and was prepared with unique molecular identifiers. One entry per CDR3 protein, called by TCRdb with MiXCR from the PCR reads. The repertoire holds hundreds of thousands of distinct CDR3 sequences, approximately 14% seen once, with roughly 0.77% in the top ten. The V segment lost 4 bases and the J segment 9 bases; nucleotides outside the gene matches: 12. The length of the CDR3 is 17 residues. Germline CDR1 reads SGHAT; CDR2 reads FQDESV (reference sequence). This clonotype originated in a girl aged 2-10 years with congenital amegakaryocytic thrombocytopenia, due to receive a stem cell transplant. Sequenced here: PBMCs, sampled before TCRalphabeta/CD19-depleted stem cell transplant. This chain joins TRBV11-1 and TRBJ2-1; 13 nucleotides align to TRBD2. CDR3 nucleotide sequence: TGTGCCAGCAGCTCAGGACTAGCGGGAGAGAATAACGCTGAGCAGTTCTTC. Residues: CASSSGLAGENNAEQFF.